The subject of this entry is one T cell receptor beta chain. This entry belongs to a study of blood T cell repertoires in COVID-19. This CDR3 contains 14 residues. Germline CDR1 is MDHEN and CDR2 is SYDVKM. Trimming at V came to 6 bases and at J to 2 bases, leaving 6 bases not matched to a gene. Produced via immunoSEQ multiplex PCR; TCRdb's table is partial and in-frame only. Among approximately 320,000 clones, 80% to 90% were seen once, and the ten largest hold around 9.3%. Sequencing was done on a sample of PBMCs or T cells enriched from blood (not recorded which). This receptor was identified in a woman between 18 and 29 years old who had recovered from COVID-19. This chain uses TRBV28 with TRBJ1-2; 7 nucleotides align to TRBD1. CDR3 residues: CASRAPTGNYGYTF. The CDR3 nucleotides are TGTGCCAGCAGGGCCCCGACAGGGAACTATGGCTACACCTTC.